What follows is one TCR beta chain and its context. As yet, its antigen is unknown. This sample was included in a study of CXCR3-negative and CXCR3-positive naive CD8 T cells. Findings of the study overall: TRB CDR3 hydrophobicity was greater in CXCR3-positive naive cells than in CXCR3-negative naive cells.

This CDR3 is built from 14 residues. Per germline, CDR1 MNHEY and CDR2 SVGAGI. It was by 5' RACE with UMI labels that the TRB cDNA libraries were prepared. TCRdb reprocessed the 5' RACE reads, keeping one entry per CDR3 protein, no DNA. The table lists under 75,000 distinct CDR3 sequences. The rearrangement joins TRBV6-5 to TRBJ2-1; TCRdb picks TRBD2, but there is no DNA to check that call. Input material: naive CXCR3+ CD8+ T cells from blood. Specified subset: CD45RO-CCR7+CD27+CD95- naive CD8+ T cells expressing CXCR3 (TNR3+). This receptor was obtained from a human donor in good health. Some clones in this sample may be carry-over from other donors' samples. CDR3 sequence: CASSLLLGDNEQFF.